This TCR beta chain was captured by sequencing in a study of blood T cells in healthy people across ages (dated by TCRdb to the mid-2010s). Study-level background: In model experiments, template switching captured about one uniquely barcoded TCR beta cDNA molecule for every two T cells. Using deep sequencing normalized with unique cDNA molecular identifiers, the study measured how TCR beta repertoire diversity changes with age. The study analyzed two additional independent replicas of 1 million unique cDNA reads from the same blood draw for two donors, one aged 18 to 29 and one aged 80 or older. The donors were divided into four age groups: young (average around 17 years), middle-aged (roughly 40), aged (about 62) and long-lived (around 87). To avoid experimental bias, donors of different ages were randomly spread across the sequencing lanes. Study-wide findings and limitations: Since profiling was done on bulk unsorted PBMCs, naive and antigen-experienced compartments could not be conclusively compared. Compared with the aged group, the long-lived group had more naive CD4+ T cells, fewer expanded clones and increased TCR diversity, a pattern suggesting age selection. Estimates of total diversity based on one million sequenced T cells were regarded as lower bounds and as underestimates. Observed TCR beta diversity correlated strongly with the percentage of naive T cells measured by flow cytometry. Because the CMV infection status of the donors was unknown, age-related changes in expanded clonotypes may potentially have been confounded. As age increased, observed TCR beta diversity per million T cells dropped in a roughly linear way, and a significant reduction was already evident by age 40.

Systemically healthy Caucasian individuals from Russia, about 38 in total and aged roughly 6 to 100 years, were included as donors. About 9.8 milliliters of peripheral blood were drawn from each donor into EDTA-treated Vacutainer tubes. Ficoll-Paque density-gradient centrifugation was used to isolate PBMCs, with at least 6.5 million per sample. Total RNA was extracted from PBMCs with Trizol reagent, with at least 5.5 micrograms obtained per sample. Naive CD45RAhigh/CD27high T cell percentages were measured by flow cytometry on a PBMC aliquot from every donor. This clonotype has at least ten counts. Its antigen is not yet known. The input lacks base qualities; no much larger clone sits a single base away. From the cysteine up to the phenylalanine, the CDR3 has a length of 15 residues. CDR3 DNA only is kept here, 45 bases in frame from base 1. Deletion took 2 bases off V and 4 bases off J, with a span of 16 bases between the germline ends. CDR1 and CDR2 are read off the germline V gene (reference sequence) as DFQATT and SNEGSKA.

Library prep was done by 5' RACE. Data came from an Illumina HiSeq 2500. A second roughly 6 to 12 cycle PCR used a sample-barcoded 5' primer and a J-beta primer mix. A unique molecular identifier was introduced onto each TCR beta cDNA molecule by a template-switch 5' adaptor carrying 12 random nucleotides. At least 2.5 million CDR3-containing paired-end reads were obtained from each sample. The Mint cDNA synthesis kit, primed by a TRBC-specific oligonucleotide, was used to synthesize first-strand cDNA from all RNA. After uracil-DNA glycosylase treatment, a first 18-cycle PCR used universal primers M1SS and BC2_uni_R on all cDNA. As for the original processing: For normalization, 1 million high-quality reads were randomly selected from each sample, with every read carrying a distinct molecular identifier. Reads sharing molecular identifiers were discarded rather than binned into consensus sequences. MiTCR, set to a Q25 quality threshold and the strictest error-elimination algorithm, was used for CDR3 identification, clonotype clustering and error correction. A nonparametric unseen species model with Euler transformation was used to estimate a lower bound on total TCR beta diversity. TCRdb's own reprocessing of the public reads used fastp at Q25 and MiXCR and kept productive beta chains. Here each entry gathers all rows of one CDR3 protein and keeps the most common genes and DNA. In this record, the V and J calls reflect TCRdb's handling and not the investigators' own analysis. The sample records around 670,000 distinct CDR3 sequences, 25% to 30% of which are singletons. 15% to 19% of the sample rests with the top ten.

The chain is made from TRBV20-1 and TRBJ2-3; the D gene is possibly TRBD1 or TRBD2, each agreeing over 6 bases. Sequencing was performed on blood. The receptor comes from a woman of 80 years or more in good health. The nucleotide sequence reads as follows: TGCAGTGCTAGATATAGAGGGGGGAGGTCAGATACGCAGTATTTT. It translates to CSARYRGGRSDTQYF.